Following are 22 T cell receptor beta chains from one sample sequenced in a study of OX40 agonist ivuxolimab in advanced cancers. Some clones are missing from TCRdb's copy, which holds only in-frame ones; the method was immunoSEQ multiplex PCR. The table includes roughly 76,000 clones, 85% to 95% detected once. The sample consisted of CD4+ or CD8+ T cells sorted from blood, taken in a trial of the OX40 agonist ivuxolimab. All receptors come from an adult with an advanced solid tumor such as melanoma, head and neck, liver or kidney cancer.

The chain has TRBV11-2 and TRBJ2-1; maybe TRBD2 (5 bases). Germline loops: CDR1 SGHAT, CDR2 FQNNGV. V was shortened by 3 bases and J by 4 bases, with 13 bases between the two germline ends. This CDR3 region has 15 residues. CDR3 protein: CASSLGSGLYNEQFF. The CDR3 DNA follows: TGTGCCAGCAGCTTGGGCAGCGGCCTATACAATGAGCAGTTCTTC.

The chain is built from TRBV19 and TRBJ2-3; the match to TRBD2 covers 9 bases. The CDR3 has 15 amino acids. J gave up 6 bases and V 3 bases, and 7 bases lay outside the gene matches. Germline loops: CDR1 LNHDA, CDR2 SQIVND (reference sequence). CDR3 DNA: TGTGCCAGTAGTATCCTAGCGGGAAATGCGGATACGCAGTATTTT. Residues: CASSILAGNADTQYF. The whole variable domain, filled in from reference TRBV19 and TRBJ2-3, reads DGGITQSPKYLFRKEGQNVTLSCEQNLNHDAMYWYRQDPGQGLRLIYYSQIVNDFQKGDIAEGYSVSREKKESFPLTVTSAQKNPTAFYLCASSILAGNADTQYFGPGTRLTVL.

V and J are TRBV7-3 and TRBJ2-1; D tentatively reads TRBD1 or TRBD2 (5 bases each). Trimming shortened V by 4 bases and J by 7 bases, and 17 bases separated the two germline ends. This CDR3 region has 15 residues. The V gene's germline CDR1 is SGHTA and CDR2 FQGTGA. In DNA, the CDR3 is TGTGCCAGCAGCTCACACGGGACCCTAATGAATGAGCAGTTCTTC. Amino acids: CASSSHGTLMNEQFF.

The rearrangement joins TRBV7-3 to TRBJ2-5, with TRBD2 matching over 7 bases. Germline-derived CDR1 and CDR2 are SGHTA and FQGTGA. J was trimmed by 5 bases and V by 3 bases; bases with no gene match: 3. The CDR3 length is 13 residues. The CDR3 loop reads CASSFLAAETQYF. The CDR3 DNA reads TGTGCCAGCAGCTTCCTAGCGGCGGAGACCCAGTACTTC.

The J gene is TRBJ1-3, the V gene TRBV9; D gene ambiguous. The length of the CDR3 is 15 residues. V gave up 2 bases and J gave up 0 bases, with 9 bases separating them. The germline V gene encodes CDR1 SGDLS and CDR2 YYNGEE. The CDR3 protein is CASSVRGSSGNTIYF. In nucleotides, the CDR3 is TGTGCCAGCAGCGTCAGAGGGAGCTCTGGAAACACCATATATTTT.

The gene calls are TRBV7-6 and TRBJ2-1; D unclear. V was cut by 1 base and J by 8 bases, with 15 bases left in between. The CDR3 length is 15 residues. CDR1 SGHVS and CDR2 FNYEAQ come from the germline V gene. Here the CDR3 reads CASSLVRAALDEQFF. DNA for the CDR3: TGTGCCAGCAGCTTAGTACGGGCGGCTCTAGATGAGCAGTTCTTC.

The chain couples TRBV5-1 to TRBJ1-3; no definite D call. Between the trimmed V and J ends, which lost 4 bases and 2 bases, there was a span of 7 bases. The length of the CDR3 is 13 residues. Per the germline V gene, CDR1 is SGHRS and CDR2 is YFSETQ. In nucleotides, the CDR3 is TGCGCCAGCAGCCCAGGAGCTGGAAACACCATATATTTT. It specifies CASSPGAGNTIYF. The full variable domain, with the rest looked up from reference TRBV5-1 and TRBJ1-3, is KAGVTQTPRYLIKTRGQQVTLSCSPISGHRSVSWYQQTPGQGLQFLFEYFSETQRNKGNFPGRFSGRQFSNSRSEMNVSTLELGDSALYLCASSPGAGNTIYFGEGSWLTVV.

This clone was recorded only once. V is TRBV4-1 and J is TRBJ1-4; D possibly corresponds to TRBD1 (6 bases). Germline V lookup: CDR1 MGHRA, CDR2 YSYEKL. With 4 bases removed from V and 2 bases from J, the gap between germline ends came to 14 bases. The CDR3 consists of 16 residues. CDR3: CASSPQGKATNEKLFF. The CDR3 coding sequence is TGCGCCAGCAGCCCCCAGGGGAAAGCGACTAATGAAAAACTGTTTTTT.

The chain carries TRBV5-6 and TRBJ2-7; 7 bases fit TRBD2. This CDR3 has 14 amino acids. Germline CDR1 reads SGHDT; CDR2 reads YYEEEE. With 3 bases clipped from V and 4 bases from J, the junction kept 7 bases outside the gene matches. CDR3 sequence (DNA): TGTGCCAGCAGCTCAGGACTAGTTAGGTACGAGCAGTACTTC. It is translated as CASSSGLVRYEQYF. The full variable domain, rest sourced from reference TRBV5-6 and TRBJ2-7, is DAGVTQSPTHLIKTRGQQVTLRCSPKSGHDTVSWYQQALGQGPQFIFQYYEEEERQRGNFPDRFSGHQFPNYSSELNVNALLLGDSALYLCASSSGLVRYEQYFGPGTRLTVT.

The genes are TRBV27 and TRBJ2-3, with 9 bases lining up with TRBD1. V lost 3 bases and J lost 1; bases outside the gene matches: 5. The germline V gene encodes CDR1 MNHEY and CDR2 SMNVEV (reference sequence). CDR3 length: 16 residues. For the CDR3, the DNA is TGTGCCAGCAGTTTGACAGGGGGAGGGGGCACAGATACGCAGTATTTT. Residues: CASSLTGGGGTDTQYF.

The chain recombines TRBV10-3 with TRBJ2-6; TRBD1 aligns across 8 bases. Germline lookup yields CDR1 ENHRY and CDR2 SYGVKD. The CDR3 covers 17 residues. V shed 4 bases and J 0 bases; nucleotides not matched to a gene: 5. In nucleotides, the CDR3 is TGTGCCATCAGTGGGGGACAGGATAGCTCTGGGGCCAACGTCCTGACTTTC. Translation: CAISGGQDSSGANVLTF.

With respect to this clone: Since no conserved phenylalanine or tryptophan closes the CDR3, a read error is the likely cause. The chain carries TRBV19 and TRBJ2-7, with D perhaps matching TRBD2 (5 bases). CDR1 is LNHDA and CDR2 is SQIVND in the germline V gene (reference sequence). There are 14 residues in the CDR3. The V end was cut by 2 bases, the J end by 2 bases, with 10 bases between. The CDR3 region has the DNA TGTGCCAGTAGTATAAGGGCCGGGACCTACGAGCAGTACCTC. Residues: CASSIRAGTYEQYL.

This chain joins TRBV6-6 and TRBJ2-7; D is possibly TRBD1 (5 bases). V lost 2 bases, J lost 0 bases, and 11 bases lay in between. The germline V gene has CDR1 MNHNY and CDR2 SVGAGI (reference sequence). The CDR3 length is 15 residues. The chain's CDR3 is CASSYGQGYSYEQYF. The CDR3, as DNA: TGTGCCAGCAGTTACGGCCAGGGATACTCCTACGAGCAGTACTTC.

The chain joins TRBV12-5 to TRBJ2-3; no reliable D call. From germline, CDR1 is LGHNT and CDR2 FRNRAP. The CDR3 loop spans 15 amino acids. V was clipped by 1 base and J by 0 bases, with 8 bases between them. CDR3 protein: CASGLGPTSTDTQYF. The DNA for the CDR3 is TGTGCTAGTGGTTTGGGGCCTACTAGCACAGATACGCAGTATTTT.

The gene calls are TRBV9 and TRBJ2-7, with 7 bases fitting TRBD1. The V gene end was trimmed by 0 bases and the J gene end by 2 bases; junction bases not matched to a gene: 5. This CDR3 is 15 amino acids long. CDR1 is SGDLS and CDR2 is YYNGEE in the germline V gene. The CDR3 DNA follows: TGTGCCAGCAGCGTAGGGGACAGCTATACCTACGAGCAGTACTTC. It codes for CASSVGDSYTYEQYF.

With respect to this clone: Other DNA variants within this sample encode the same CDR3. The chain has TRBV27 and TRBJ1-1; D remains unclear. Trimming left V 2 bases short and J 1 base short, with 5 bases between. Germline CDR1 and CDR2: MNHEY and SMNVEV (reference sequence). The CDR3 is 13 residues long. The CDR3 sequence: CASSLGGNTEAFF. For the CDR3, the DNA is TGTGCCAGCAGTTTAGGAGGGAACACTGAAGCTTTCTTT.

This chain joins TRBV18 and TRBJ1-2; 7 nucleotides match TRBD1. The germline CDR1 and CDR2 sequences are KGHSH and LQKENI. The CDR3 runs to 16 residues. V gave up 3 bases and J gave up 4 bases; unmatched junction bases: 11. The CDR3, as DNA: TGTGCCAGCTCACCCTCCCCGGCAGGGGGACCCTATGGCTACACCTTC. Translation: CASSPSPAGGPYGYTF.

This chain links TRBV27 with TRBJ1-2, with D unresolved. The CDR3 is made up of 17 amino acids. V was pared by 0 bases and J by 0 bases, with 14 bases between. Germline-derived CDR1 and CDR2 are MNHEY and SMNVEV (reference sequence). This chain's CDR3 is CASSLSRAAAANYGYTF. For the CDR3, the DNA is TGTGCCAGCAGTTTATCGAGGGCGGCAGCAGCTAACTATGGCTACACCTTC.

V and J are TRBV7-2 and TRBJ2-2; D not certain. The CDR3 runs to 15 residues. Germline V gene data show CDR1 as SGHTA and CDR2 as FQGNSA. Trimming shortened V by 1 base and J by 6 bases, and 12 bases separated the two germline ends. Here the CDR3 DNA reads TGTGCCAGCAGCTTAGACGTATGGGTTCCCGGGGAGCTGTTTTTT. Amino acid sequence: CASSLDVWVPGELFF.

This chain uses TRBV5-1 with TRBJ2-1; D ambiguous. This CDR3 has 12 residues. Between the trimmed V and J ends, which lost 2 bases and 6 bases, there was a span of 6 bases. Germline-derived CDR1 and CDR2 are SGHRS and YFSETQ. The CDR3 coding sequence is TGCGCCAGCAGCTTCGCTGGCAATGAGCAGTTCTTC. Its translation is CASSFAGNEQFF.

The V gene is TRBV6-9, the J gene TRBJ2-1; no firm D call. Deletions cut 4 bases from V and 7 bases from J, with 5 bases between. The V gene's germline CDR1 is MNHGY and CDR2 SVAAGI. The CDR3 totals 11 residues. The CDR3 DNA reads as TGTGCCAGCAGTTCCGGAAATGAGCAGTTCTTC. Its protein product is CASSSGNEQFF.

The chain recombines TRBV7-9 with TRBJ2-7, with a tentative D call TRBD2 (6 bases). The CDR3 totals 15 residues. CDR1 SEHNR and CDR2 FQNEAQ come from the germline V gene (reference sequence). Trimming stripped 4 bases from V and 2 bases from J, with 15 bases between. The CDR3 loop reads CASSSRRDPTYEQYF. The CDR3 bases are TGTGCCAGCAGCTCGCGGCGGGATCCTACCTACGAGCAGTACTTC. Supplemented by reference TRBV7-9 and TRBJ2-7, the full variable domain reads DTGVSQNPRHKITKRGQNVTFRCDPISEHNRLYWYRQTLGQGPEFLTYFQNEAQLEKSRLLSDRFSAERPKGSFSTLEIQRTEQGDSAMYLCASSSRRDPTYEQYFGPGTRLTVT.